This TCR beta chain was profiled in a study of beta chain features in type 1 diabetes (dated by TCRdb to between 2017 and 2018). At the level of the whole study: Mean age, gender distribution, total cell number and subset yield did not differ between patients and healthy donors. A total of just under 110,000,000 sorted cells were examined across all samples, and RNA yield correlated strongly with the number of cells per subset. In the study, recently diagnosed type 1 diabetes patients and matched healthy donors were compared on the TCRB repertoires of their sorted circulating CD4+ T cell subsets. Whereas all 30 or so donors provided naive and central memory subsets, regulatory and stem cell-like memory subsets were isolated from just 8 patients and roughly 8 healthy donors. On the study overall, not on this receptor specifically: Only small numbers of individuals were included in the HLA sub-analyses, which left unresolved whether HLA type had any influence on TCRB rearrangement. PCR may preferentially amplify shorter templates, but because patient and control samples were amplified and corrected together, any resulting skew would affect both groups equally. Naive, central memory and regulatory TCRB repertoires appeared to be more alike among patients than among healthy donors. A moderate but significant shortening of TCRB CDR3 length was observed in type 1 diabetes patients in all four CD4+ subsets. Fewer insertions and more nucleotide deletions at VDJ recombination sites were observed in patients with type 1 diabetes, implying thymic rearrangement abnormalities. Because cDNA was sequenced instead of genomic DNA, highly expressing activated cells could be over-represented, though the groups showed no difference in activation or CD3 levels.

This clone was counted a few times. This clone's antigen is unknown. There are no base qualities to consult, and no much larger clone falls within one base. From each donor, a single peripheral blood sample of about 100 mL on average was drawn into heparinised tubes. A BD FACSAria II was used to sort naive, central memory, regulatory and stem cell-like memory CD4+ T cells with a panel that included CD45RO, CCR7, CD25, CD127, CD95 and CD27. All sorted populations exceeded 95% purity. PBMCs were separated immediately by Lymphoprep density gradient centrifugation and were stained directly, without being cultured. So that batch effects would be minimized, each experiment stained and sorted samples in pairs, pairing one healthy donor with one patient. The entire isolated RNA was reverse transcribed using the High Capacity cDNA Reverse Transcription Kit, and thus expressed TCRB transcripts were sequenced. Naive, central memory and regulatory T cell samples underwent deep immunoSEQ sequencing, averaging approximately 3.5 million total reads per sample. After sorted cells were lysed in RLT buffer, RNA was extracted with DNase-treated RNeasy Micro or Mini kits, with the choice depending on cell number. To prevent cross-contamination, every cell subset was processed on its own, while patient and healthy donor samples were processed together. TCRB sequences were amplified from cDNA with the immunoSEQ multiplex PCR, producing 87-bp fragments spanning the CDR3 region. Amplicons were sequenced on the Illumina HiSeq platform. The original pipeline was this. Synthetic template baselines were used to correct PCR bias computationally, reads within Hamming distance 2 were collapsed together, and singletons that could not be merged were discarded. Reads were aligned against IMGT so that V, D and J genes, CDR3 length and insertions or deletions at six rearrangement sites could be assigned. Within each subset, clonotype counts were normalized to sorted cell number, after which true diversity and Gini coefficients were computed with the tcR R package. Repertoire sharing was quantified using the overlap coefficient calculated on TCRB nucleotide sequences. As a proxy for the pre-selection repertoire, out-of-frame TCRB sequences from naive cells were analyzed. TCRdb mirrors the immuneACCESS table, restricted to in-frame sequences. Some clones are absent from its copies; in checked studies, under half trace to an unresolved V gene, and the reason for the others is unknown. The DNA was the basis for D and trimming; V, J and clone size are from that table. This sample comprises over 650,000 clones, over 12% of them detected only once. The ten largest clones represent less than 0.04% of the sample.

CDR1 and CDR2, per the germline V gene, are LGHNA and YNFKEQ. The CDR3 numbers 17 residues from cysteine through phenylalanine. CDR3 DNA is the only sequence kept; it has 51 bases, read in frame from the first base. Unmatched junction bases come to 11, with V trimmed by 1 base and J by 8 bases. The TCR originated in a man between 18 and 35 years old with type 1 diabetes. Sequenced material: naive CD4+ T cells from blood. Read against the paper, the sample's cell subset or site label means: true naive CD4+ T cells. The rearranged chain carries TRBV4-2 and TRBJ1-4; 9 central bases correspond to TRBD1. The CDR3 amino acid sequence is: CASSQVGAGQGVEKLFF. At the DNA level, the sequence is TGTGCCAGCAGCCAAGTTGGAGCGGGACAGGGTGTCGAAAAACTGTTTTTT.